This T cell receptor (beta chain) was recorded in a study of blood T cell repertoires in COVID-19. For the study at large: There were acute and convalescent COVID-19 samples, and they came from the United States, Italy and Spain. T cells, B-cell-depleted T cells, or PBMCs supplied cDNA or gDNA.

In assigning cohorts, the study relied on participant-reported clinical history. CDR1 is SEHNR and CDR2 is FQNEAQ in the germline V gene (reference sequence). Trimming left V 5 bases short and J 7 bases short, with 23 bases between. This CDR3 is built from 16 residues. This clone appeared a single time. Original methodology: Counts of nucleated cells, estimated from reference gene primer amplification, were obtained. The protocol was immunoSEQ multiplex PCR, while the TCRdb copy is restricted to in-frame clones and leaves out a portion. V, J and clone size derive from that table, while D and trimming were established from the DNA sequence. The sample has about 82,000 clones; around 88% are singletons.

This TCR was sampled from a woman between 45 and 65 years old with acute COVID-19. The chain joins TRBV7-9 to TRBJ1-2; no definite D call. Sequencing used PBMCs or T cells enriched from blood (not recorded which). Here the CDR3 DNA reads TGTGCCAGCAGCCCAGCTTCCGGGGTCTTGAGGTTTGGCTACACCTTC. It yields the protein CASSPASGVLRFGYTF.